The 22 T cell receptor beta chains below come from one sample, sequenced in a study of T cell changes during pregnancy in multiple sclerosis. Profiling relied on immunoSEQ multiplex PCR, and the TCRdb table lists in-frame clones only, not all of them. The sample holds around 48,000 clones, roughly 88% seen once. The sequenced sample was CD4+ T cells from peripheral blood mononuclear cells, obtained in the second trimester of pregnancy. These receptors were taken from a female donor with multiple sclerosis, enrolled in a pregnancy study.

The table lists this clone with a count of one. The CDR3 loop is CASSLTAAYNEQFF. Written as DNA, the CDR3 is TGTGCCAGCAGCTTAACGGCGGCGTACAATGAGCAGTTCTTC. The gene calls are TRBV7-9 and TRBJ2-1, with D hard to call. The CDR3 has 14 residues. Looked up from germline, CDR1 is SEHNR and CDR2 is FQNEAQ (reference sequence). Trimming cost V 2 bases and J 4 bases, with 9 bases left between them.

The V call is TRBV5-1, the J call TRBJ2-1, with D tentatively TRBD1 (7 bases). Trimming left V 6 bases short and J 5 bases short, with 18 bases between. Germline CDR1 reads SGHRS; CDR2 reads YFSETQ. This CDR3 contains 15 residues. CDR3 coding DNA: TGCGCCAGCACAGAGTTACAGGGGACTGACAATGAGCAGTTCTTC. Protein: CASTELQGTDNEQFF.

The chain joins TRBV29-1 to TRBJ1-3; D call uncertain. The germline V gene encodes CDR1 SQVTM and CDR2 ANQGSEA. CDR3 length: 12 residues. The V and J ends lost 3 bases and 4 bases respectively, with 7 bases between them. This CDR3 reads CSVEERGNTIYF. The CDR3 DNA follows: TGCAGCGTTGAGGAGAGGGGAAACACCATATATTTT.

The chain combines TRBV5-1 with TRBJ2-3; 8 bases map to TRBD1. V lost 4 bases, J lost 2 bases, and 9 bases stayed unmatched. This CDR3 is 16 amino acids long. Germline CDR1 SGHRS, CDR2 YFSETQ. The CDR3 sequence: CASSAPTGAPTDTQYF. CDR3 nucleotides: TGCGCCAGCAGCGCGCCGACAGGGGCCCCCACAGATACGCAGTATTTT.

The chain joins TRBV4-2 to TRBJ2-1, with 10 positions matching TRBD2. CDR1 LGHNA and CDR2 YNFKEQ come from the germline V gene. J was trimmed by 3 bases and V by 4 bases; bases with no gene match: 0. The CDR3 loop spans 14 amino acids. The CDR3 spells CASSPSGSYNEQFF. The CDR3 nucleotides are TGTGCCAGCAGCCCTAGCGGGAGCTACAATGAGCAGTTCTTC.

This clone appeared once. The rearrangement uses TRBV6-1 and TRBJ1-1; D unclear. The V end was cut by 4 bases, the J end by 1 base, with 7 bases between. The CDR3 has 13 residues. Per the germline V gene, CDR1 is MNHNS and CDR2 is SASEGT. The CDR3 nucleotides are TGTGCCAGCAGTGTTGAGGGGAACACTGAAGCTTTCTTT. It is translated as CASSVEGNTEAFF.

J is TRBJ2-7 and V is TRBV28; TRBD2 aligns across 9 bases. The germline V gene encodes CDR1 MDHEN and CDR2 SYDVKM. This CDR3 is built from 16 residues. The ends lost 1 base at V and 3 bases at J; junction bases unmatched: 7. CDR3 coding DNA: TGTGCCAGCAGTTTATCAGTAGCGGGAGATATCTACGAGCAGTACTTC. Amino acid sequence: CASSLSVAGDIYEQYF.

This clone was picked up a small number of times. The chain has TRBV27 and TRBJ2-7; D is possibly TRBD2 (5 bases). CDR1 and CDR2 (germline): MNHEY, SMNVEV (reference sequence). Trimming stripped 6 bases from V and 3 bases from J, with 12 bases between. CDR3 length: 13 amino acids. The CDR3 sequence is CASSNGLIYEQYF. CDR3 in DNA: TGTGCCAGCAGCAACGGACTGATCTACGAGCAGTACTTC.

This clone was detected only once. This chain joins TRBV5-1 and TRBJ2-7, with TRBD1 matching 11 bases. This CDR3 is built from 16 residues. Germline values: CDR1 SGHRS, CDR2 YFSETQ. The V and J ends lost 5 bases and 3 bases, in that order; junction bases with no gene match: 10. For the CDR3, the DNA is TGCGCCAGCAGGCGTAACCCCGGGACAGGGGGCTACGAGCAGTACTTC. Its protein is CASRRNPGTGGYEQYF.

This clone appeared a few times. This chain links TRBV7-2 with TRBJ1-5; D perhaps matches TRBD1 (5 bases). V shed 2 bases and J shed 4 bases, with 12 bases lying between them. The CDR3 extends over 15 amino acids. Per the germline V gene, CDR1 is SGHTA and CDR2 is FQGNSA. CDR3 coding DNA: TGTGCCAGCAGCTTAAACTGGGGCCGTAATCAGCCCCAGCATTTT. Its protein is CASSLNWGRNQPQHF.

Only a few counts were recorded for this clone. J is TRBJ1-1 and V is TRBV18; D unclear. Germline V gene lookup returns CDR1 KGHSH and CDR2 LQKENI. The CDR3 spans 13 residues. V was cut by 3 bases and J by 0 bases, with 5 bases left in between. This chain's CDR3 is CASSPTMNTEAFF. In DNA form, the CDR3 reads TGTGCCAGCTCACCTACTATGAACACTGAAGCTTTCTTT.

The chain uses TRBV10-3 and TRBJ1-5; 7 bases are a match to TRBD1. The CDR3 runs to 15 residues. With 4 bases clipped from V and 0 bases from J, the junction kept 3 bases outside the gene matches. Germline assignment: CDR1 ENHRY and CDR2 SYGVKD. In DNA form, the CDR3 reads TGTGCCATCAGTGGACAGGGCCCTAGCAATCAGCCCCAGCATTTT. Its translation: CAISGQGPSNQPQHF.

The CDR3 protein is CASRSQGPSGKSGGGADTQYF. CDR3 in DNA: TGTGCAAGTCGCTCCCAGGGACCCTCCGGAAAGAGTGGTGGGGGGGCAGATACGCAGTATTTT. The V gene is TRBV12-2, the J gene TRBJ2-3; the D call in the table, TRBD2, was not verified against the DNA. TRBV12-2 is termed a pseudogene. The CDR3 spans 21 residues.

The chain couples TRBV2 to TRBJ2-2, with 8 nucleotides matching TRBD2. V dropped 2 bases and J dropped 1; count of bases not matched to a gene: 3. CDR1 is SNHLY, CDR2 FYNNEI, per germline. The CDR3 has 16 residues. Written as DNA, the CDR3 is TGTGCCAGCAGTGAATTTAGCGGGGTGAACACCGGGGAGCTGTTTTTT. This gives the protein CASSEFSGVNTGELFF.

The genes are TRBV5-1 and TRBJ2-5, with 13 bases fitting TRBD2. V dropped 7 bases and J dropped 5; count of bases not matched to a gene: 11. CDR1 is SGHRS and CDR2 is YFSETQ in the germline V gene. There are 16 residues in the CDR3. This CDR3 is CASFLGLAGDWETQYF. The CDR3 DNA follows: TGCGCCAGCTTCCTAGGACTAGCGGGAGATTGGGAGACCCAGTACTTC. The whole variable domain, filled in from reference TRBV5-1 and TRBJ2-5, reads KAGVTQTPRYLIKTRGQQVTLSCSPISGHRSVSWYQQTPGQGLQFLFEYFSETQRNKGNFPGRFSGRQFSNSRSEMNVSTLELGDSALYLCASFLGLAGDWETQYFGPGTRLLVL.

CDR3 in DNA: TGTGCCAGCAGGTTGACTGATAATGAAAAACTGTTTTTT. Protein sequence: CASRLTDNEKLFF. The rearrangement uses TRBV28 and TRBJ1-4; D call uncertain. Looked up from germline, CDR1 is MDHEN and CDR2 is SYDVKM. The CDR3 is 13 residues long. Trimming left V 6 bases short and J 4 bases short, with 9 bases between.

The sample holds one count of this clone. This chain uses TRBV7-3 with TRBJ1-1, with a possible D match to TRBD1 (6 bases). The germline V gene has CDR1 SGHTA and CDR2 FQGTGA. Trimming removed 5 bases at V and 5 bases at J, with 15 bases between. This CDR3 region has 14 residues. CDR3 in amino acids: CASSLSGGDTEAFF. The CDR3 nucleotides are TGTGCCAGCAGCCTGAGCGGGGGCGATACTGAAGCTTTCTTT. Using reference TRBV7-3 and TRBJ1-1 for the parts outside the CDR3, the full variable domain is GAGVSQTPSNKVTEKGKYVELRCDPISGHTALYWYRQSLGQGPEFLIYFQGTGAADDSGLPNDRFFAVRPEGSVSTLKIQRTERGDSAVYLCASSLSGGDTEAFFGQGTRLTVV.

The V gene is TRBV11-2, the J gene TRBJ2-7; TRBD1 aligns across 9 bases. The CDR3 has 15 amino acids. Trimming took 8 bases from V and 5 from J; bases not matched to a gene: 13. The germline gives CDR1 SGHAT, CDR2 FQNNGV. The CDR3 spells CASFTSGTGTHEQYF. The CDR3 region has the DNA TGTGCCAGCTTCACCTCCGGGACAGGGACCCACGAGCAGTACTTC.

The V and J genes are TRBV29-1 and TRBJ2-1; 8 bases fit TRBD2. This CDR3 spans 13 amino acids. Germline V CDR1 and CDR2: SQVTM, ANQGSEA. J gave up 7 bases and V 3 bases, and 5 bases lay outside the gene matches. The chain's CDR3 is CSVDREGGNEQFF. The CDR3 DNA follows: TGCAGCGTTGACCGGGAGGGCGGGAATGAGCAGTTCTTC.

CDR3 protein: CASSTPRQTPTNEKLFF. The DNA of the CDR3 is TGTGCCAGCAGCACCCCGAGGCAGACTCCAACTAATGAAAAACTGTTTTTT. The genes are TRBV4-2 and TRBJ1-4; no clear D. Deletions cut 5 bases from V and 0 bases from J, with 16 bases between. CDR3 size: 17 residues. The germline gives CDR1 LGHNA, CDR2 YNFKEQ.

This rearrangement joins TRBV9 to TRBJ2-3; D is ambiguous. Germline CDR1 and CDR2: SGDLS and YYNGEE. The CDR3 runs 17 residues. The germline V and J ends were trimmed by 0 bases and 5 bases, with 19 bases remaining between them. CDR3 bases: TGTGCCAGCAGCGTAGCCCCAGACGGGTTGGGTTTAGATACGCAGTATTTT. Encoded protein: CASSVAPDGLGLDTQYF.

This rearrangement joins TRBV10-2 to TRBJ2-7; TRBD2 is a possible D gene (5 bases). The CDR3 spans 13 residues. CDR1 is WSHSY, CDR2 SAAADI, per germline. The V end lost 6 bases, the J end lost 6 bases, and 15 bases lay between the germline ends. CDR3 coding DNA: TGCGCCAGCAGCCCAGGACTTTCTGGCGAGCAGTACTTC. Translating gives CASSPGLSGEQYF.